This T cell receptor (beta chain) was captured by sequencing in a study of blood T cell repertoires in COVID-19. Profiling relied on immunoSEQ multiplex PCR, and the TCRdb table lists in-frame clones only, not all of them. The table shows some 350,000 clones, with 75% to 90% occurring only once. This TCR was sampled from a man between 18 and 29 years old who had recovered from COVID-19. Specimen: PBMCs or T cells enriched from blood (not recorded which).

The CDR3 DNA reads TGTGCCAGCAGCTTAGCCGGGGAAAACTATGGCTACACCTTC. It codes for CASSLAGENYGYTF. The V call is TRBV7-2, the J call TRBJ1-2, with no clear D. Germline loops: CDR1 SGHTA, CDR2 FQGNSA. CDR3 size: 14 residues. The V end was cut by 0 bases, the J end by 2 bases, with 7 bases between.